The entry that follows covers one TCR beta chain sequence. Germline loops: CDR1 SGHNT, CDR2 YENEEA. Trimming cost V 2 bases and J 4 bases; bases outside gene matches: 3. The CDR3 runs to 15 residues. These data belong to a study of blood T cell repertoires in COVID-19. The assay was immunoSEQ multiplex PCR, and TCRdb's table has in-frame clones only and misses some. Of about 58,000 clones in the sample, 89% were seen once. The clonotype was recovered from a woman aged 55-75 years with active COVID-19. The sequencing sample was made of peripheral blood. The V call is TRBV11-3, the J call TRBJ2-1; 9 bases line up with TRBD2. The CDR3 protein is CASSLWRGGYNEQFF. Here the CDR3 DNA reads TGTGCCAGCAGCTTATGGCGGGGGGGATACAATGAGCAGTTCTTC.